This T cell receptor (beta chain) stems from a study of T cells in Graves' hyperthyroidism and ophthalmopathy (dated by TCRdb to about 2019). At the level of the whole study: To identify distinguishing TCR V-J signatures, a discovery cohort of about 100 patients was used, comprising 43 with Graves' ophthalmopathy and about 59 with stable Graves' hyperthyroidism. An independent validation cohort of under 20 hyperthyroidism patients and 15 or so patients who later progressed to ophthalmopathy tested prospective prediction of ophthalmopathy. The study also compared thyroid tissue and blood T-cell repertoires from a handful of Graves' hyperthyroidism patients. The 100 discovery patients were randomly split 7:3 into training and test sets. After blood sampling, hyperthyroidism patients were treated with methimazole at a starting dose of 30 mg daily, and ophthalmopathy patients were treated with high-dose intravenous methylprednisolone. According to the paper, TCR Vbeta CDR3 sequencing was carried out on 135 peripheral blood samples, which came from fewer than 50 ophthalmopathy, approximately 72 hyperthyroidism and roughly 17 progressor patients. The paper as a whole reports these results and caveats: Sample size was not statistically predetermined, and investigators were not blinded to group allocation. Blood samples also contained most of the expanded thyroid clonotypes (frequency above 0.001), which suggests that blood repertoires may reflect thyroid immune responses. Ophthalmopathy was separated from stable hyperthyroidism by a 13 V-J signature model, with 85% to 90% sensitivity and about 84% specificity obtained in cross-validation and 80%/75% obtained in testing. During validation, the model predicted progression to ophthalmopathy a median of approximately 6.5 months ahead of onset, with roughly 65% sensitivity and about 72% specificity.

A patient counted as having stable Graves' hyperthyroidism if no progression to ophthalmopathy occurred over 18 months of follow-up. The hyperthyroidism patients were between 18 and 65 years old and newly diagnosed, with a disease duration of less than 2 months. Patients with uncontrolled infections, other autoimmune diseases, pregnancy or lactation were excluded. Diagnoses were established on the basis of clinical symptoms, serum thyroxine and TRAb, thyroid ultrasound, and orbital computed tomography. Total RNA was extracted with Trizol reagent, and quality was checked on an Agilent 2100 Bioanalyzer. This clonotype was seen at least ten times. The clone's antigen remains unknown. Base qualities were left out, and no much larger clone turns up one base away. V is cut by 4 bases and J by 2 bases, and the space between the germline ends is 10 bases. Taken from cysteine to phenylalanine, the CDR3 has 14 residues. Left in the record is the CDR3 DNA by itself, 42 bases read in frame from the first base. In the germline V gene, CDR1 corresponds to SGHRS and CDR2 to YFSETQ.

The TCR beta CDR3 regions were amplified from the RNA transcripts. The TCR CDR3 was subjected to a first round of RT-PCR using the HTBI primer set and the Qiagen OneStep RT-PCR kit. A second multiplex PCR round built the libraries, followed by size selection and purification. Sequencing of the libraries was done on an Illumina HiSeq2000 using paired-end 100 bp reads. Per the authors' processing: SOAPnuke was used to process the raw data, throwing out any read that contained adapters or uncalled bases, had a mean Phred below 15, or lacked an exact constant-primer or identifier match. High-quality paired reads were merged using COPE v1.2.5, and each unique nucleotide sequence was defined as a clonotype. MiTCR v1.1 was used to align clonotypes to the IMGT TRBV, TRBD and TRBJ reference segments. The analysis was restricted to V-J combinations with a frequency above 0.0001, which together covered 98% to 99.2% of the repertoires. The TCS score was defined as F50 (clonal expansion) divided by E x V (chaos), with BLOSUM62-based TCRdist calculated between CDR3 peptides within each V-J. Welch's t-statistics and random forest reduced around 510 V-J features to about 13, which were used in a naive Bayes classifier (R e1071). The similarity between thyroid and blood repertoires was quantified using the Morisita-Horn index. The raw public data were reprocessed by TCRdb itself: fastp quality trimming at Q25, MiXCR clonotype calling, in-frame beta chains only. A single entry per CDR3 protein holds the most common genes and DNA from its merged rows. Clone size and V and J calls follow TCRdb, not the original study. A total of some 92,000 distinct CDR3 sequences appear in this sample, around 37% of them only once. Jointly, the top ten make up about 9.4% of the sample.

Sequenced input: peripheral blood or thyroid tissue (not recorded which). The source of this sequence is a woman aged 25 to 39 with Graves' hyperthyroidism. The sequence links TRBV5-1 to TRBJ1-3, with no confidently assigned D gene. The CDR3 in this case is CASSETSTGNTIYF. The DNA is TGCGCCAGCAGCGAGACGAGCACTGGAAACACCATATATTTT.